The clone carrying this T cell receptor beta chain is a singleton in its sample. The data were produced by immunoSEQ multiplex PCR, yet TCRdb's version contains in-frame clones alone and is incomplete. The table has 190,000 or so clones, roughly four fifths seen once. The record originates from a study of blood T cell repertoires in COVID-19. CDR1 and CDR2 (germline): MNHEY, SVGEGT. The CDR3 is 18 amino acids. V shed 2 bases, J shed 4 bases, and the junction held 14 bases outside the gene matches. The V call is TRBV6-2 or TRBV6-3, the J call TRBJ1-1, with TRBD1 matching 9 bases. This TCR was sampled from a man aged 40-49 years who had recovered from COVID-19. Sequenced sample: PBMCs or T cells enriched from blood (not recorded which). The CDR3 DNA is TGTGCCAGCAGTTACCAGTGGGGGACAGGGCATATAAGCACTGAAGCTTTCTTT. Protein sequence: CASSYQWGTGHISTEAFF.